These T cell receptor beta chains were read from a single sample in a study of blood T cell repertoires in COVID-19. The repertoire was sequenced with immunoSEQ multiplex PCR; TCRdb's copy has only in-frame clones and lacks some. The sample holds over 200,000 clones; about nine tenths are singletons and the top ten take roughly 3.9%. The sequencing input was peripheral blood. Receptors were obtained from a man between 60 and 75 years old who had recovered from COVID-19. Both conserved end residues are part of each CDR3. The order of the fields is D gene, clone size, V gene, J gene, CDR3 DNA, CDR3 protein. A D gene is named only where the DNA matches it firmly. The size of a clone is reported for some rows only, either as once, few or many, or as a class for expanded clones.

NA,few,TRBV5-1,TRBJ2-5,TGCGCCAGCAGCTTGGAGGGGGAGACCCAGTACTTC,CASSLEGETQYF
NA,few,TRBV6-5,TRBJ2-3,TGTGCCAGCAGGGCAGGGATCAGCACAGATACGCAGTATTTT,CASRAGISTDTQYF
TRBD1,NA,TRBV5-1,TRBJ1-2,TGCGCCAGCAGCGGCCATCAGGGGGTTGGCTACACCTTC,CASSGHQGVGYTF
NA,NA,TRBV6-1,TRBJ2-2,TGTGCCAGCAGTGAACTTTTTGCTAGGGGAAGGTCCGGGGAGCTGTTTTTT,CASSELFARGRSGELFF
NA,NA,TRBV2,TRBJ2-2,TGTGCCAGCAGTGAAGGCGGGATCGGGAACACCGGGGAGCTGTTTTTT,CASSEGGIGNTGELFF
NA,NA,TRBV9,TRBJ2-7,TGTGCCAGCAGCGTGCGCGAGGGCCCCTACGAGCAGTACTTC,CASSVREGPYEQYF
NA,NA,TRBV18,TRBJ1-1,TGTGCCAGCTCACCACCATCAGGGGAGAGAGAAGCTTTCTTT,CASSPPSGEREAFF
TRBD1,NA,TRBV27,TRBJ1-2,TGTGCCAGCAGCCCCGTGGGACAGAGAAACTATGGCTACACCTTC,CASSPVGQRNYGYTF
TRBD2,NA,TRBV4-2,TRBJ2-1,TGTGCCAGCAGCCAAGATAGCGGGGGGGCCAATGAGCAGTTCTTC,CASSQDSGGANEQFF
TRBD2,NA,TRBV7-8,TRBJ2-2,TGTGCCAGCAGAAAAGGGAGGGCGGGAGGATCCGGGGAGCTGTTTTTT,CASRKGRAGGSGELFF
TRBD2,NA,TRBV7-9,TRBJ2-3,TGTGCCAGCACCCCGACTAGCGTCCTGGCAGATACGCAGTATTTT,CASTPTSVLADTQYF
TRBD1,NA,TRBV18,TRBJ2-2,TGTGCCAGCTTAACGGGACAGGGGACCACCGGGGAGCTGTTTTTT,CASLTGQGTTGELFF
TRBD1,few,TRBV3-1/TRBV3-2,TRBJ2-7,TGTGCCAGCAGCCCCAGGACAGGGAACGAGCAGTACTTC,CASSPRTGNEQYF
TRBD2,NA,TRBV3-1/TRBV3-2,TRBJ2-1,TGTGCCAGCAGCCAAGGGGGACTAGCGGGCTCAGGGGATGAGCAGTTCTTC,CASSQGGLAGSGDEQFF
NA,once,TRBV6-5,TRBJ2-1,TGTGCCACCGAGACTGGGTCCTCCTACAATGAGCAGTTCTTC,CATETGSSYNEQFF
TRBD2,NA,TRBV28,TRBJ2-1,TGTGCCAGCAGCGGGACTAGCGGGGGTTACAATGAGCAGTTCTTC,CASSGTSGGYNEQFF
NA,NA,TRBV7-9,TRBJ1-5,TGTGCCAGCAGCTCCCAGGAACAGCCCCAGCATTTT,CASSSQEQPQHF
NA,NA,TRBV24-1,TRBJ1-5,TGTGCCACCAGTGATCCAAACACCGATCAGCCCCAGCATTTT,CATSDPNTDQPQHF
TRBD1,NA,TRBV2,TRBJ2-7,TGTGCCAGCAGTACTGACAGGGAACTCTACGAGCAGTACTTC,CASSTDRELYEQYF
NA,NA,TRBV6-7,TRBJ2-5,TGTGCCAGCAGTAGCTCCTCAGGGTGGGGAGAGACCCAGTACTTC,CASSSSSGWGETQYF
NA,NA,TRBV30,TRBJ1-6,TGTGCCTGGAGAGGGGAACTTTATAATTCACCCCTCCACTTT,CAWRGELYNSPLHF
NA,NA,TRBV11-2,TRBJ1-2,TGTGCCAGCAGTTCCGACAGGAACTATGGCTACACCTTC,CASSSDRNYGYTF
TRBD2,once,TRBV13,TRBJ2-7,TGTGCCAGCAGCTTAGGCCGAGCTAGCGGGGGGACCTACGAGCAGTACTTC,CASSLGRASGGTYEQYF
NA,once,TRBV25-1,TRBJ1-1,TGTGCCAGCAGTGATGACGACAGGACCCGGCGCGCTGAAGCTTTCTTT,CASSDDDRTRRAEAFF
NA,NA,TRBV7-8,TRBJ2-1,TGTGCCAGCAGCGGGGGGGCCACTGAGCAGTTCTTC,CASSGGATEQFF
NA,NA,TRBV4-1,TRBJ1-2,TGCGCCAGCAGCCAAGACGTTACACTACCCTATGGCTACACCTTC,CASSQDVTLPYGYTF
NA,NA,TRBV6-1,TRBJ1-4,TGTGCCAGCAGTGAAGGTGGACAGCGTAATGAAAAACTGTTTTTT,CASSEGGQRNEKLFF
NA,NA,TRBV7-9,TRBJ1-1,TGTGCCAGCAGCACACCTCCGGGGGGGATGAACACTGAAGCTTTCTTT,CASSTPPGGMNTEAFF
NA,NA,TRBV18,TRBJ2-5,TGTGCCAGCTCACCGACGGGACAGCGGGTATTGGAGACCCAGTACTTC,CASSPTGQRVLETQYF
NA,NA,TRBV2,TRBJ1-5,TGTGCCAGCAGGGAGACAGAACTCCTAAATCAGCCCCAGCATTTT,CASRETELLNQPQHF
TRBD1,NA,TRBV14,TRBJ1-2,TGTGCCAGCAGCCAAGGAGACAGGGCTCACCGATATGGCTACACCTTC,CASSQGDRAHRYGYTF
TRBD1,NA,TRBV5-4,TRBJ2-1,TGTGCCAGCAGCCCGGGACAGGGAATGGACAATGAGCAGTTCTTC,CASSPGQGMDNEQFF
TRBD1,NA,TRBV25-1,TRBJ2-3,TGTGCCAGCAGGCAGGGGGTAACAGATACGCAGTATTTT,CASRQGVTDTQYF
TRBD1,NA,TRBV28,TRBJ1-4,TGTGCCAGCGGGACAGGGCACGATCGTGAAAAACTGTTTTTT,CASGTGHDREKLFF
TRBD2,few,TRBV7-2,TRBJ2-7,TGTGCCAGCAGCTTAGCCTTAGCGGGGGGACACGAGCAGTACTTC,CASSLALAGGHEQYF
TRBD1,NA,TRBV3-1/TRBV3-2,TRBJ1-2,TGTGCCAGCAGCCAAATGCCAGGGGGCCTTAGTGGCTACACCTTC,CASSQMPGGLSGYTF
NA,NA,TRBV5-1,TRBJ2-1,TGCGCCAGCACCTCCTCAGGGGGGTCCCACAATGAGCAGTTCTTC,CASTSSGGSHNEQFF
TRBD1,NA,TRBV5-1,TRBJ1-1,TGCGCCAGCAGCTTATCAGGGGGCTCGACTGAAGCTTTCTTT,CASSLSGGSTEAFF
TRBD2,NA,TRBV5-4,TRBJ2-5,TGTGCCAGCAGCTTGGGTAGTCTAGCGGGGGGTAAAGAGACCCAGTACTTC,CASSLGSLAGGKETQYF
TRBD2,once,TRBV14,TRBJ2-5,TGTGCCAGCAGCCAAGGAATCGTGCGGGGGGACCCTAGCCAAGAGACCCAGTACTTC,CASSQGIVRGDPSQETQYF
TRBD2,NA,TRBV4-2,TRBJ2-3,TGTGCCAGCAGCCAGGCCCGCGGGGGGGCCATGATCACAGATACGCAGTATTTT,CASSQARGGAMITDTQYF
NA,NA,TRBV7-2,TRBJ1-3,TGTGCCAGCAGCTTAGGTTTGGTCGGCTCTGGAAACACCATATATTTT,CASSLGLVGSGNTIYF